The 11 T cell receptor beta chains listed next were all sequenced from one sample in a study of cytomegalovirus exposure and HLA in healthy donors. 13 Jbeta primers and 60 Vbeta primers were used for the PCR. Profiled with immunoSEQ multiplex PCR; TCRdb holds only in-frame clones, not every one. The sample carries approximately 140,000 clones, about 60% recorded once. The sequencing input was PBMCs. These receptors were taken from a woman in her sixties or seventies in good health and CMV-seropositive.

The genes are TRBV29-1 and TRBJ1-1, with a tentative D call TRBD1 (6 bases). The CDR3 is 13 amino acids. Germline V CDR1 and CDR2: SQVTM, ANQGSEA. The V and J ends lost 7 bases and 1 base respectively, with 13 bases between them. This chain's CDR3 is CSARGQTNTEAFF. The CDR3, as DNA: TGCAGCGCACGGGGACAAACGAACACTGAAGCTTTCTTT. Using reference TRBV29-1 and TRBJ1-1 for the parts outside the CDR3, the full variable domain is SAVISQKPSRDICQRGTSLTIQCQVDSQVTMMFWYRQQPGQSLTLIATANQGSEATYESGFVIDKFPISRPNLTFSTLTVSNMSPEDSSIYLCSARGQTNTEAFFGQGTRLTVV.

The chain combines TRBV2 with TRBJ2-7, with 10 bases fitting TRBD2. The J segment lost 2 bases and the V segment lost 4 bases, leaving 2 bases of the junction unmatched. This CDR3 region has 14 residues. Germline CDR1 reads SNHLY; CDR2 reads FYNNEI. The CDR3 DNA follows: TGTGCCAGCAGTGTAACTAGCGGGACCTACGAGCAGTACTTC. This gives the protein CASSVTSGTYEQYF.

The chain links TRBV19 to TRBJ2-3; TRBD1 matches at 10 bases. Germline-derived CDR1 and CDR2 are LNHDA and SQIVND (reference sequence). This CDR3 is 14 amino acids long. V trimming: 7 bases; J trimming: 3 bases; junction bases outside the gene matches: 4. The CDR3 is CASIGDRGTDTQYF. DNA of the CDR3: TGTGCCAGTATTGGGGACAGGGGTACAGATACGCAGTATTTT.

The chain is built from TRBV11-1 and TRBJ2-3, with a possible D match to TRBD2 (5 bases). Germline loops: CDR1 SGHAT, CDR2 FQDESV (reference sequence). V dropped 5 bases and J dropped 2 bases, with 11 bases sitting between them. This CDR3 has 14 residues. The DNA of the CDR3 is TGTGCCAGCAGCGCCGAGGGCCCCACAGATACGCAGTATTTT. Translating it yields CASSAEGPTDTQYF.

The chain combines TRBV4-3 with TRBJ1-1; TRBD1 matches at 7 bases. This CDR3 is built from 15 residues. Per germline, CDR1 LGHNA and CDR2 YSLEER. V shed 4 bases and J 0 bases; nucleotides not matched to a gene: 5. CDR3 DNA: TGCGCCAGCAGCCCGGACAGGTCCATGAACACTGAAGCTTTCTTT. This gives the protein CASSPDRSMNTEAFF.

This chain links TRBV5-1 with TRBJ1-4, with D possibly matching TRBD1 (5 bases). The CDR3 has 15 residues. Trimming shortened V by 4 bases and J by 8 bases, and 18 bases separated the two germline ends. Germline V gene data show CDR1 as SGHRS and CDR2 as YFSETQ. DNA for the CDR3: TGCGCCAGCAGCGGCACCGGGTCCCAGGGCGAAAAACTGTTTTTT. Protein product: CASSGTGSQGEKLFF. Variable domain in full (rest from reference TRBV5-1 and TRBJ1-4): KAGVTQTPRYLIKTRGQQVTLSCSPISGHRSVSWYQQTPGQGLQFLFEYFSETQRNKGNFPGRFSGRQFSNSRSEMNVSTLELGDSALYLCASSGTGSQGEKLFFGSGTQLSVL.

The rearrangement joins TRBV7-2 to TRBJ2-1; TRBD2 matches at 15 bases. Germline V lookup: CDR1 SGHTA, CDR2 FQGNSA. CDR3 length: 18 residues. Germline trimming cut 5 bases from V and 7 bases from J; bases unmatched to any gene: 12. CDR3 sequence reads: CASSPIRTSGRARNEQFF. The CDR3 nucleotides are TGTGCCAGCAGCCCCATTCGGACTAGCGGGAGGGCCAGGAATGAGCAGTTCTTC.

The V call is TRBV7-2, the J call TRBJ2-3, with D perhaps matching TRBD1 (5 bases). The length of the CDR3 is 13 residues. V shed 5 bases and J shed 4 bases, with 10 bases lying between them. Germline lookup yields CDR1 SGHTA and CDR2 FQGNSA. The CDR3 here is CASSSRVPDTQYF. Written as DNA, the CDR3 is TGTGCCAGCAGCAGCAGGGTTCCAGATACGCAGTATTTT.

This clone was detected only a few times. This chain joins TRBV28 and TRBJ2-2, with D perhaps TRBD2 (5 bases). The CDR3 consists of 15 residues. Deletions cut 1 base from V and 3 bases from J, with 9 bases between. CDR1 is MDHEN and CDR2 is SYDVKM in the germline V gene. CDR3 protein: CASSLFSEDTGELFF. CDR3 coding DNA: TGTGCCAGCAGTTTATTTTCGGAGGACACCGGGGAGCTGTTTTTT. The full variable domain, in which reference TRBV28 and TRBJ2-2 provide the parts outside the CDR3, is DVKVTQSSRYLVKRTGEKVFLECVQDMDHENMFWYRQDPGLGLRLIYFSYDVKMKEKGDIPEGYSVSREKKERFSLILESASTNQTSMYLCASSLFSEDTGELFFGEGSRLTVL.

The chain carries TRBV7-2 and TRBJ2-3, with D maybe TRBD2 (6 bases). CDR1 and CDR2 (germline): SGHTA, FQGNSA. The CDR3 sequence is 13 residues long. The ends were cut back, 3 bases at V and 6 bases at J, with 10 bases in the middle. CDR3 sequence: CASSLVGGDTQYF. As DNA, the CDR3 is TGTGCCAGCAGCTTGGTGGGAGGCGATACGCAGTATTTT.

The chain joins TRBV5-1 to TRBJ2-3, with D tentatively TRBD1 (5 bases). Per germline, CDR1 SGHRS and CDR2 YFSETQ. This CDR3 is built from 16 residues. V lost 4 bases and J 0 bases, leaving 15 bases between the germline ends. The CDR3 protein is CASSIRAVSSTDTQYF. CDR3 nucleotide sequence: TGCGCCAGCAGCATCAGGGCTGTCTCTAGCACAGATACGCAGTATTTT.